This T cell receptor beta chain derives from a study of cytomegalovirus exposure and HLA in healthy donors. Across the whole study: Around 89 million unique TCRs from HLA-typed donors made up an early data release.

In regard to this clone: Its antigen is unidentified.

Study results and limitations: There were 160 or so TCR beta chains listed as cytomegalovirus-associated. Beyond CMV serostatus, there was no information to go on about immune exposure. Analysis performed later found more than 15,000 TCR beta sequences associated with HLA alleles at 0.05 false discovery rate.

This CDR3 is 12 amino acids long. CDR1 and CDR2 (germline): SEHNR, FQNEAQ (reference sequence). Between the trimmed V and J ends, which lost 4 bases and 6 bases, there was a span of 8 bases. This PCR relied on a set of 60 Vbeta primers and 13 Jbeta primers. Sequencing used immunoSEQ multiplex PCR; TCRdb keeps in-frame clones, though not all of them. The data show 40,000 or so clones, about 72% seen once. This clonotype was sampled from a woman aged 25 to 45 in good health and CMV-seropositive. The material sequenced was PBMCs. The rearrangement uses TRBV7-9 and TRBJ2-3; D call uncertain. CDR3 sequence reads: CASSSQADTQYF. The CDR3 DNA is TGTGCCAGCAGCTCCCAGGCCGATACGCAGTATTTT.